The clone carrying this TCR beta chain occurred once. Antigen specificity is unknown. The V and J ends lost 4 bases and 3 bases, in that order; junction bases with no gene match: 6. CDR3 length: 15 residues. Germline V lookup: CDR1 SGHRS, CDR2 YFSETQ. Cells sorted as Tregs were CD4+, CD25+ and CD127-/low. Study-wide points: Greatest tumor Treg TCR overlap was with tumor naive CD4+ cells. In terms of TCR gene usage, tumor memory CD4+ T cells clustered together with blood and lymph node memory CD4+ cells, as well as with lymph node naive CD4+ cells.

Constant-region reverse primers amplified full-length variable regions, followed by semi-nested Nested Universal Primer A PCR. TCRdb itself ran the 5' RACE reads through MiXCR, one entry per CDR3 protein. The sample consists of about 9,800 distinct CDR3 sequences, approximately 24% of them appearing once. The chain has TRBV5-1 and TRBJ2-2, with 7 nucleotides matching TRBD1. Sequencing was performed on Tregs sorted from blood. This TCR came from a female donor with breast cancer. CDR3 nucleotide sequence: TGCGCCAGCAGCGGTACAGGGGCGTACACCGGGGAGCTGTTTTTT. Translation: CASSGTGAYTGELFF.